These T cell receptor beta chains were read from a single sample in a study of blood T cells in healthy people across ages. TCRdb itself ran the 5' RACE reads through MiXCR, one entry per CDR3 protein. The data show under 2,000,000 distinct CDR3 sequences, with less than 50% seen just once and less than 2.5% held by the top ten. Material: blood. The receptor set was obtained from a woman aged 35 to 49 in good health. Both conserved end residues are part of each CDR3. A D gene is named only where the DNA matches it firmly. Rows give clone size only sometimes, using once, few, many, or a class for an expanded clone.

v_gene	abundance	d_gene	j_gene	CDR3aa	CDR3nt
TRBV28	.	.	TRBJ2-7	CASSSPSGMSYEQYF	TGTGCCAGCAGTTCCCCCTCGGGGATGTCCTACGAGCAGTACTTC
TRBV7-9	.	.	TRBJ2-5	CASSPRTTPQETQYF	TGTGCCAGCAGCCCCAGGACTACCCCCCAAGAGACCCAGTACTTC
TRBV20-1	.	.	TRBJ2-1	CSANLDRSYNEQFF	TGCAGTGCTAATCTTGACCGCTCCTACAATGAGCAGTTCTTC
TRBV29-1	.	TRBD1	TRBJ2-1	CSVEERTGWSYSEQFF	TGCAGCGTTGAAGAACGGACAGGCTGGTCCTACAGTGAGCAGTTCTTC
TRBV2	.	TRBD1	TRBJ2-4	CASSWDSNLLTKNIQYF	TGTGCCAGCAGTTGGGACAGCAATTTACTAACCAAAAACATTCAGTACTTC
TRBV18	.	.	TRBJ2-7	CASSATGYSYEQYF	TGTGCCAGCTCTGCCACGGGGTACTCCTACGAGCAGTACTTC
TRBV10-3	many	.	TRBJ2-1	CAISESSGRGLYNEQFF	TGTGCCATCAGTGAGTCGTCCGGGAGGGGGCTCTACAATGAGCAGTTCTTC
TRBV20-1	.	.	TRBJ2-7	CSATMQGWEQYF	TGCAGTGCTACGATGCAGGGTTGGGAGCAGTACTTC
TRBV10-3	.	.	TRBJ2-1	CAISPGRGSYNEQFF	TGTGCCATCAGCCCGGGACGGGGGAGTTACAATGAGCAGTTCTTC
TRBV4-3	.	.	TRBJ2-1	CASSQDLGRGLTREQFF	TGCGCCAGCAGCCAAGATTTAGGCAGGGGCCTGACACGTGAGCAGTTCTTC
TRBV18	few	.	TRBJ2-7	CASSPRPVTSGNEQYF	TGTGCCAGCTCACCACGACCAGTTACCTCAGGTAACGAGCAGTACTTC